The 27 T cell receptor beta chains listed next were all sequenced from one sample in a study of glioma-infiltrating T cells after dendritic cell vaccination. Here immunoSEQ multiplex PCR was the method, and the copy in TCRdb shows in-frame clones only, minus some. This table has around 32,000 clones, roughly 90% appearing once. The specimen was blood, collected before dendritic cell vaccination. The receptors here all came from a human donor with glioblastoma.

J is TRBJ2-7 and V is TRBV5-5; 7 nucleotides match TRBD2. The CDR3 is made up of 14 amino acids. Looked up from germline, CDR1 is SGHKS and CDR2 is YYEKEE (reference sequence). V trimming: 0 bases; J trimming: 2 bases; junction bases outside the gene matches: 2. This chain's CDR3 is CASSLARGTYEQYF. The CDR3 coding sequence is TGTGCCAGCAGCTTGGCGCGGGGGACCTACGAGCAGTACTTC.

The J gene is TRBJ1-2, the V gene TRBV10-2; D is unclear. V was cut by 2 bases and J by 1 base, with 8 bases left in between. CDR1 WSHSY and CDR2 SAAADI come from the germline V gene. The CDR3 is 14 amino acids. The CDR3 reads CASSEGRFNYGYTF. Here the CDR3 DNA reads TGCGCCAGCAGTGAGGGGCGCTTTAACTATGGCTACACCTTC.

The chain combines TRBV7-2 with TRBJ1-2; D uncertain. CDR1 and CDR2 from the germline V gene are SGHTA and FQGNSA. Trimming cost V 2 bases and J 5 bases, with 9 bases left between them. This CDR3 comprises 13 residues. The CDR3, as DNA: TGTGCCAGCAGCTTACGGTCGTCTTATGGCTACACCTTC. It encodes CASSLRSSYGYTF.

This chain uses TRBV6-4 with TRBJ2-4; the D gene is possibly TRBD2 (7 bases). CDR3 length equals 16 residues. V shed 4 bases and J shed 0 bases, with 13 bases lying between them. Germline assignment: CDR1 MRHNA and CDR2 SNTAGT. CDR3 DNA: TGTGCCAGCAGTGCCGAGGGGGGGCTAGCCAAAAACATTCAGTACTTC. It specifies CASSAEGGLAKNIQYF.

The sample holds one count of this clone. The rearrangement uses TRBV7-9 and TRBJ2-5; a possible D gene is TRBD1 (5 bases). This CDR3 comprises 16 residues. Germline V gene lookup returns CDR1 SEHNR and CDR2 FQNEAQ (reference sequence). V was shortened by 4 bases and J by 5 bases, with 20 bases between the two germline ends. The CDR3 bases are TGTGCCAGCAGCTCCACTCTTAGGATACAGGAGGAGACCCAGTACTTC. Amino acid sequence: CASSSTLRIQEETQYF.

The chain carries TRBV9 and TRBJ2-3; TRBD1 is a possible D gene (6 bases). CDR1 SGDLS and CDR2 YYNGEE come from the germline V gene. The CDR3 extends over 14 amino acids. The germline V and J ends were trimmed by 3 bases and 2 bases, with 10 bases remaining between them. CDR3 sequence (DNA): TGTGCCAGCAGCGCTCACAGGGTCACAGATACGCAGTATTTT. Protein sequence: CASSAHRVTDTQYF.

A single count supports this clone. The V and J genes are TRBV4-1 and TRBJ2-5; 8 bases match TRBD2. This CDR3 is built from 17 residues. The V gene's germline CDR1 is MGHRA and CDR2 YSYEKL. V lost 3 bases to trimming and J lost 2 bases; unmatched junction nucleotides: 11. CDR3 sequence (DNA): TGCGCCAGCAGCCAGAGGCCGGGAGGGGGGGTACAAGAGACCCAGTACTTC. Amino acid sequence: CASSQRPGGGVQETQYF.

In DNA form, the CDR3 reads TGCGCCAGCAGTACAGGGGGCTTGGGCACTGAAGCTTTCTTT. This gives the protein CASSTGGLGTEAFF. This chain connects TRBV10-1 to TRBJ1-1; 9 positions match TRBD1. The CDR3 loop spans 14 amino acids. V gave up 5 bases and J gave up 4 bases; unmatched junction bases: 5. CDR1 WNHNN and CDR2 SYGVQD come from the germline V gene (reference sequence).

The CDR3 nucleotides read TGTGCCAGCAGCTTAATCCGGAGGGACACTGAAGCTTTCTTT. It specifies CASSLIRRDTEAFF. V usage is TRBV11-2 and J usage is TRBJ1-1; D unresolved. Germline V gene sequence: CDR1 SGHAT, CDR2 FQNNGV. The CDR3 has 14 residues. V shed 2 bases and J shed 3 bases, with 10 bases lying between them. Supplemented by reference TRBV11-2 and TRBJ1-1, the full variable domain reads EAGVAQSPRYKIIEKRQSVAFWCNPISGHATLYWYQQILGQGPKLLIQFQNNGVVDDSQLPKDRFSAERLKGVDSTLKIQPAKLEDSAVYLCASSLIRRDTEAFFGQGTRLTVV.

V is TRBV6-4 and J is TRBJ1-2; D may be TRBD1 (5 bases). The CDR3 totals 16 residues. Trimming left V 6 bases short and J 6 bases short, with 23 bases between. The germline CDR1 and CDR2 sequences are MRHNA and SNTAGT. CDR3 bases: TGTGCCAGCAGCTACGATCCACAGGTTGTTGCGAATGGCTACACCTTC. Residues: CASSYDPQVVANGYTF.

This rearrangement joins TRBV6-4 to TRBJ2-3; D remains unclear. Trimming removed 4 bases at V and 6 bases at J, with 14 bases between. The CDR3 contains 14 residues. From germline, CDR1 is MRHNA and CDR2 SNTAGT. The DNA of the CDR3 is TGTGCCAGCAGTGCGAACAGCTTTTGGGATACGCAGTATTTT. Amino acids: CASSANSFWDTQYF.

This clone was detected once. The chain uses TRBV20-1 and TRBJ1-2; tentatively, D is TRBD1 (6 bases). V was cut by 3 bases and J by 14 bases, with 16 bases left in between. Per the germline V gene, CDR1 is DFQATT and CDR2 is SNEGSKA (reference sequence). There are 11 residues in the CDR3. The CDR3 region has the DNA TGCAGTGCTAGCGGTGACAGGCCGCAGACCTTC. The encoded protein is CSASGDRPQTF.

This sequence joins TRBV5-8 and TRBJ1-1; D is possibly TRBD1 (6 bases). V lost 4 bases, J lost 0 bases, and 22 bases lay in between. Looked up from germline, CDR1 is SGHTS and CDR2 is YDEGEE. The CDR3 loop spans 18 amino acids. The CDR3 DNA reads TGTGCCAGCAGCCTGTCCGGACAGATAACGACCTTGAACACTGAAGCTTTCTTT. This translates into CASSLSGQITTLNTEAFF. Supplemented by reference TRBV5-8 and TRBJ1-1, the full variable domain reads EAGVTQSPTHLIKTRGQQATLRCSPISGHTSVYWYQQALGLGLQFLLWYDEGEERNRGNFPPRFSGRQFPNYSSELNVNALELEDSALYLCASSLSGQITTLNTEAFFGQGTRLTVV.

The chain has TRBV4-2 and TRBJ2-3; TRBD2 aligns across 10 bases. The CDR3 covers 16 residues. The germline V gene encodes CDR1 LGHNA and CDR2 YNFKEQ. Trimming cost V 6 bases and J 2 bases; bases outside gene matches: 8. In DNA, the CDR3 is TGTGCCAGCAGGTCCCCTAGCGGGGGCTCCACAGATACGCAGTATTTT. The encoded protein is CASRSPSGGSTDTQYF.

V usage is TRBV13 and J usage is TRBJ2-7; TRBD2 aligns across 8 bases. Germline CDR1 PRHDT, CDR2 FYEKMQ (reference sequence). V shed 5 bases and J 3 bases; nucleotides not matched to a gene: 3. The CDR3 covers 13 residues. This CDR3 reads CASSRGGRYEQYF. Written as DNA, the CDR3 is TGTGCCAGCAGCCGGGGGGGCCGCTACGAGCAGTACTTC.

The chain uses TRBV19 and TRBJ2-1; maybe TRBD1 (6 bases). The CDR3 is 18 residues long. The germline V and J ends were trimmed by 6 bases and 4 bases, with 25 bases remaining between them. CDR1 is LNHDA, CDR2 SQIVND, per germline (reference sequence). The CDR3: CASRVRDTSGIQYNEQFF. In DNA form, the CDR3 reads TGTGCCAGTAGAGTCCGGGACACATCAGGAATACAATACAATGAGCAGTTCTTC.

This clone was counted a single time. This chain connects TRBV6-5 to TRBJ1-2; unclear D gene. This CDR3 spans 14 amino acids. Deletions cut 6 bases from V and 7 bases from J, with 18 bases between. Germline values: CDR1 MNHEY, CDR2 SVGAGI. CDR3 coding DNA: TGTGCCAGCAGACTGGACTCCGGAGGTCGTGGCTACACCTTC. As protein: CASRLDSGGRGYTF.

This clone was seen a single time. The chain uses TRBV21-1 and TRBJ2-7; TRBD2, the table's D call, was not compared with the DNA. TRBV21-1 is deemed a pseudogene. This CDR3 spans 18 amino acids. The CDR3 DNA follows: TGTGCCAGCAGCAAATCTCCGAAAGCGGGGGAGGGGCACTACGAGCAGTACTTC. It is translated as CASSKSPKAGEGHYEQYF.

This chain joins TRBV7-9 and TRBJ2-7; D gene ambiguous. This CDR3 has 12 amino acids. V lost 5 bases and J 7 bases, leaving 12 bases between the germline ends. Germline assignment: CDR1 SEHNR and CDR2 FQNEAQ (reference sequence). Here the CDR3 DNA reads TGTGCCAGCAGCCGTGACTTGAGGGAGCAGTACTTC. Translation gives CASSRDLREQYF.

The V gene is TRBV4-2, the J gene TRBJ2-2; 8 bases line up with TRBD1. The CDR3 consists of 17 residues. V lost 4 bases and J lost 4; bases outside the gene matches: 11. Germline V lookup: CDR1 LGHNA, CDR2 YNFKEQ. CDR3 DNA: TGTGCCAGCAGCCCTCCCCTGGGGGACAGGTTCACCGGGGAGCTGTTTTTT. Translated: CASSPPLGDRFTGELFF.

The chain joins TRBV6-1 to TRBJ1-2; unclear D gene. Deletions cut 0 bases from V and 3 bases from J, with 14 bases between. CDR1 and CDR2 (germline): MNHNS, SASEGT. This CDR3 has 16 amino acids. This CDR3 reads CASSEAVRALDYGYTF. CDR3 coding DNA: TGTGCCAGCAGTGAAGCCGTGAGGGCCCTCGACTATGGCTACACCTTC.

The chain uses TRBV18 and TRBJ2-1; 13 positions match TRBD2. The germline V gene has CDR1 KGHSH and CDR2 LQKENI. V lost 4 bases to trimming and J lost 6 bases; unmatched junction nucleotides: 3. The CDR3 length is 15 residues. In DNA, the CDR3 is TGTGCCAGCTCACTAACTAGCGGGGGGGCCAATGAGCAGTTCTTC. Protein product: CASSLTSGGANEQFF. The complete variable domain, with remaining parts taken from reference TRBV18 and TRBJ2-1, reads NAGVMQNPRHLVRRRGQEARLRCSPMKGHSHVYWYRQLPEEGLKFMVYLQKENIIDESGMPKERFSAEFPKEGPSILRIQQVVRGDSAAYFCASSLTSGGANEQFFGPGTRLTVL.

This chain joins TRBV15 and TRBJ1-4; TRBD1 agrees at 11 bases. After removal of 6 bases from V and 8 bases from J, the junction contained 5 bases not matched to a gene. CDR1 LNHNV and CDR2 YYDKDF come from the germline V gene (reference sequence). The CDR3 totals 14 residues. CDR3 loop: CATSRDRGTEKLFF. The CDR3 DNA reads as TGTGCCACCAGTCGGGACAGGGGGACGGAAAAACTGTTTTTT.

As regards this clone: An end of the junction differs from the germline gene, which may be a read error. CDR3 region: CAGSYWRQGNTEAFF. The CDR3 bases are TGTGCCGGCAGTTACTGGAGACAGGGGAACACTGAAGCTTTCTTT. This chain connects TRBV6-5 to TRBJ1-1; TRBD1 matches at 7 bases. The germline CDR1 and CDR2 sequences are MNHEY and SVGAGI. CDR3 length: 15 residues.

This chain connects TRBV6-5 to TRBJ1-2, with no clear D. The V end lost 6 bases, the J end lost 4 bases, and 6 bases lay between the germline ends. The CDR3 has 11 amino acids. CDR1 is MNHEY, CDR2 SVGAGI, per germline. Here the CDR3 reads CASSRGYGYTF. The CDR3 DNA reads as TGTGCCAGCAGCCGGGGCTATGGCTACACCTTC.

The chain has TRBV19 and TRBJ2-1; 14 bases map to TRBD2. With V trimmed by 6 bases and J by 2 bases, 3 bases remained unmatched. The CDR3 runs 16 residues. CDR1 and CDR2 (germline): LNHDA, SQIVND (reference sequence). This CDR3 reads CASSRGLAGAYNEQFF. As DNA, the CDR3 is TGTGCCAGTAGCAGGGGACTAGCGGGGGCCTACAATGAGCAGTTCTTC.

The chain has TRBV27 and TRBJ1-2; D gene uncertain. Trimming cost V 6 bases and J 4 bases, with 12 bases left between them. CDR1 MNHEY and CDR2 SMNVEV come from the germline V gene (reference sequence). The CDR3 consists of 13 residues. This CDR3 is CASSQSRSYGYTF. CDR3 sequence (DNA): TGTGCCAGCAGCCAGAGCAGGTCCTATGGCTACACCTTC.